The 10 T cell receptor beta chains listed next were all sequenced from one sample in a study of blood T cells in healthy people across ages. Then a second PCR, running roughly 7 to 11 cycles, was carried out with a sample-barcoded 5' primer and a J-beta primer mix. TCRdb re-derived calls from the 5' RACE reads in MiXCR, one entry per CDR3 protein. The repertoire has roughly 2 million distinct CDR3 sequences, around 48% of them found once; the top ten carry roughly 2%. The sequencing input was blood. The receptors originated from a woman between 40 and 55 years old in good health.

The chain joins TRBV4-2 to TRBJ2-1; D call uncertain. The CDR3 length is 14 residues. V was trimmed by 0 bases and J by 4 bases, leaving 7 bases between them. Per germline, CDR1 LGHNA and CDR2 YNFKEQ. The CDR3 sequence: CASSQENGYNEQFF. CDR3 in DNA: TGTGCCAGCAGCCAAGAGAACGGGTACAATGAGCAGTTCTTC.

This clonotype was detected only a few times. This sequence joins TRBV4-1 and TRBJ2-3; 7 bases map to TRBD1. Germline V gives CDR1 MGHRA, CDR2 YSYEKL. The CDR3 runs 16 residues. J was trimmed by 5 bases and V by 3 bases; bases with no gene match: 11. CDR3 bases: TGCGCCAGCAGCCACCCCCCTGAGGGGGCGGGAGATACGCAGTATTTT. This translates into CASSHPPEGAGDTQYF.

The J gene is TRBJ1-6, the V gene TRBV11-1, with D uncertain. This CDR3 is built from 12 residues. V was clipped by 5 bases and J by 18 bases, with 17 bases between them. Germline-derived CDR1 and CDR2 are SGHAT and FQDESV (reference sequence). CDR3 sequence: CASSLLDLSTHF. For the CDR3, the DNA is TGTGCCAGCAGCCTTTTGGACCTCTCTACCCACTTT.

This clonotype was found a few times. This chain links TRBV6-2 or TRBV6-3 with TRBJ2-1; D not certain. The CDR3 runs to 13 residues. V was clipped by 0 bases and J by 3 bases, with 3 bases between them. Looked up from germline, CDR1 is MNHEY and CDR2 is SVGEGT. This chain's CDR3 is CASSYSLYNEQFF. The CDR3 DNA sequence: TGTGCCAGCAGTTACTCGCTCTACAATGAGCAGTTCTTC.

The chain joins TRBV11-2 to TRBJ2-5, with 10 bases that match TRBD1. After removal of 3 bases from V and 5 bases from J, the junction contained 12 bases not matched to a gene. The CDR3 has 17 amino acids. The germline CDR1 and CDR2 sequences are SGHAT and FQNNGV. CDR3 in DNA: TGTGCCAGCAGCTTCACTGCCGGGACAGGGGCGGTTGAGACCCAGTACTTC. It translates to CASSFTAGTGAVETQYF. The variable domain in full, completed from reference TRBV11-2 and TRBJ2-5, reads EAGVAQSPRYKIIEKRQSVAFWCNPISGHATLYWYQQILGQGPKLLIQFQNNGVVDDSQLPKDRFSAERLKGVDSTLKIQPAKLEDSAVYLCASSFTAGTGAVETQYFGPGTRLLVL.

CDR3 coding DNA: TGTGCCAGCAGTTTATTCGGGCCGGATTATGGCTACACCTTC. Translation gives CASSLFGPDYGYTF. This sequence joins TRBV27 and TRBJ1-2; D not resolved. Germline CDR1 MNHEY, CDR2 SMNVEV (reference sequence). Deletions cut 1 base from V and 5 bases from J, with 11 bases between. CDR3 length: 14 amino acids.

The CDR3 DNA is TGTGCCAGCAGTTTCAATCCCACAGGGGGTAGGGGCTACACCTTC. It translates to CASSFNPTGGRGYTF. This rearrangement joins TRBV12-3 or TRBV12-4 to TRBJ1-2, with 8 bases aligning to TRBD1. The CDR3 consists of 15 residues. V lost 3 bases to trimming and J lost 8 bases; unmatched junction nucleotides: 11.

This chain joins TRBV6-8 and TRBJ2-5; D gene uncertain. Germline loops: CDR1 MNHGY, CDR2 SAAAGT. Between the trimmed V and J ends, which lost 5 bases and 5 bases, there was a span of 12 bases. The CDR3 has 13 amino acids. For the CDR3, the DNA is TGTGCCAGCAGTGACATCAGCGCGGAGACCCAGTACTTC. It encodes CASSDISAETQYF.

This chain uses TRBV6-5 with TRBJ2-1, with 11 bases lining up with TRBD2. This CDR3 is built from 15 residues. The V gene end was trimmed by 7 bases and the J gene end by 5 bases; junction bases not matched to a gene: 7. Germline CDR1 is MNHEY and CDR2 is SVGAGI. This CDR3 is CASTRTSGSHNEQFF. CDR3 DNA sequence: TGTGCCAGCACCCGGACTAGCGGGTCTCACAATGAGCAGTTCTTC.

The CDR3 loop reads CASSYDHRDEQYF. CDR3 DNA sequence: TGTGCCAGCAGTTACGACCACAGGGACGAGCAGTACTTC. The chain has TRBV12-3 or TRBV12-4 and TRBJ2-4; D perhaps matches TRBD1 (6 bases). The J call may be mistaken, given a closer DNA end match to TRBJ2-7. The CDR3 is made up of 13 amino acids.